The clone carrying this TCR beta chain was detected once. Its cognate antigen is unknown. The CDR3 spans 10 residues. V was cut by 5 bases and J by 3 bases, with 1 base left in between. Germline CDR1 and CDR2: MDHEN and SYDVKM. These data originate in a study of early T cells in non-severe SARS-CoV-2 infection. In the study overall: Chains were unpaired, as sequencing was done on bulk RNA from unsorted whole blood.

General study results and limits: VDJdb-based annotation leaned toward anti-spike CD8 responses and missed private and CD4 specificities.

Separate cDNA molecules each had unique molecular identifiers attached to them. In TCRdb, the 5' RACE reads were re-called with MiXCR into one record per CDR3 protein. The sample yields tens of thousands of distinct CDR3 sequences, more than 10% seen once. The sequence was collected from an adult who was a healthcare worker with PCR-confirmed SARS-CoV-2 infection or an uninfected control (not recorded which). Sequencing was performed on whole blood, taken at baseline. This sequence joins TRBV28 and TRBJ1-1; D unresolved. CDR3 protein: CASSHTEAFF. The CDR3 region has the DNA TGTGCCAGCAGTCACACTGAAGCTTTCTTT.